Only a few counts were recorded for the clone carrying this TCR beta chain. Its antigen remains unidentified. This record belongs to a study of T cell repertoires in cytomegalovirus infection. The overall study: From public TCR beta signatures came an indication of both CMV infection and matching HLA type.

A single record per CDR3 protein comes from TCRdb applying MiXCR to the reads. The data contain approximately 110,000 distinct CDR3 sequences, around 30% of them seen just once; the ten biggest clones take up 40% to 45%. Study outcomes and limitations: Identification of carriers of CMV plus the relevant HLA was achieved through cumulative public TCR beta family frequency.

V shed 10 bases and J 2 bases; nucleotides not matched to a gene: 22. The germline gives CDR1 LNHDA, CDR2 SQIVND (reference sequence). The CDR3 is 18 amino acids. The source material was CD8+ T cells from cultured PBMCs, sampled from culture after CMV antigen stimulation. The V and J genes are TRBV19 and TRBJ1-1; 7 nucleotides match TRBD1. This sequence originates from a human donor in good health (CMV status not recorded). Some clones in this sample may be carry-over from other donors' samples. CDR3 DNA sequence: TGTGCCACCACGGGGGGGATAACCGGGACAGTGAAAAACACTGAAGCTTTCTTT. It translates to CATTGGITGTVKNTEAFF. Full variable domain (missing parts from reference TRBV19 and TRBJ1-1): DGGITQSPKYLFRKEGQNVTLSCEQNLNHDAMYWYRQDPGQGLRLIYYSQIVNDFQKGDIAEGYSVSREKKESFPLTVTSAQKNPTAFYLCATTGGITGTVKNTEAFFGQGTRLTVV.